This T cell receptor beta chain was recovered during a study of CD8+ T cells in alopecia areata. Whole-study findings and limits: One nonresponder makes the tie between baseline CD8+ expansion and response uncertain.

The germline gives CDR1 LNHNV, CDR2 YYDKDF (reference sequence). The V end lost 4 bases, the J end lost 3 bases, and 3 bases lay between the germline ends. This CDR3 has 12 amino acids. Sequencing used cDNA as its template, made by extracting RNA and reverse transcribing it. Generated by immunoSEQ multiplex PCR, the TCRdb table keeps only in-frame clones and is missing some. This sample has 140,000 to 150,000 clones, with about 56% found just once. The treatment here: oral pan-JAK inhibitor, 5-10 mg twice daily. Investigators sorted PBMCs to obtain both CD4+ and CD8+ T cells. About this clone: Its antigen is unknown.

This clonotype was sampled from a human donor with alopecia areata. This material consisted of CD8+ T cells sorted from blood, taken at week 4, from a patient treated with tofacitinib. The chain is built from TRBV15 and TRBJ2-2; D gene uncertain. CDR3 sequence (DNA): TGTGCCACCAGCACAGACACCGGGGAGCTGTTTTTT. Protein sequence: CATSTDTGELFF.